The 32 T cell receptor beta chains reported below all come from one sample, sequenced in a study of OX40 agonist ivuxolimab in advanced cancers. The protocol was immunoSEQ multiplex PCR, while the TCRdb copy is restricted to in-frame clones and leaves out a portion. Of about 15,000 clones listed, approximately 80% are singletons. The source material was CD4+ or CD8+ T cells sorted from blood, sampled in a trial of the OX40 agonist ivuxolimab. These receptors all stem from an adult with an advanced solid tumor such as melanoma, head and neck, liver or kidney cancer.

On this clone: The junction does not match germline at one end; this may be a read error. V is TRBV5-5 and J is TRBJ1-5, with D unclear. CDR3 length equals 16 residues. Germline loops: CDR1 SGHKS, CDR2 YYEKEE (reference sequence). In nucleotides, the CDR3 is TGTGCCAGCAGTTTGGGTCTAGCAGAATTATATCAGCCCCAGCATTTT. Translation: CASSLGLAELYQPQHF.

Turning to this clone: This sequence is one base from a far larger clone and is likely a read error. The chain joins TRBV6-5 to TRBJ1-2; tentative D call: TRBD1 (5 bases). V lost 6 bases and J lost 10, with 15 bases in between. The CDR3 spans 12 residues. Germline loops: CDR1 MNHEY, CDR2 SVGAGI. The CDR3, as DNA: TGTGCCAGCAGCTACGTGGGGCAGGACTACACCTTC. It specifies CASSYVGQDYTF.

The gene calls are TRBV5-6 and TRBJ2-1; TRBD1 or TRBD2 may be the D gene (5 bases each). Germline CDR1 is SGHDT and CDR2 is YYEEEE. V dropped 4 bases and J dropped 0 bases, with 14 bases sitting between them. This CDR3 has 16 residues. The CDR3 is CASSLGAGSSYNEQFF. CDR3 in DNA: TGTGCCAGCAGCCTTGGGGCAGGGAGCTCCTACAATGAGCAGTTCTTC.

This clone was seen only a few times. The chain uses TRBV7-9 and TRBJ1-1, with D possibly TRBD1 on 5 matching bases. The CDR3 covers 13 residues. The V and J ends lost 3 bases and 4 bases respectively, with 9 bases between them. Germline V CDR1 and CDR2: SEHNR, FQNEAQ (reference sequence). Written as DNA, the CDR3 is TGTGCCAGCAGCTTCAGGGAGGGCACTGAAGCTTTCTTT. It codes for CASSFREGTEAFF.

This chain connects TRBV7-9 to TRBJ2-3; D is unclear. The germline V and J ends were trimmed by 7 bases and 3 bases, with 8 bases remaining between them. Looked up from germline, CDR1 is SEHNR and CDR2 is FQNEAQ (reference sequence). The CDR3 extends over 12 amino acids. The chain's CDR3 is CASTYMTDTQYF. The DNA for the CDR3 is TGTGCCAGCACCTACATGACAGATACGCAGTATTTT.

This clone was seen more than once but under ten times. This rearrangement joins TRBV6-5 to TRBJ1-5; no clear D gene. Between the trimmed V and J ends, which lost 0 bases and 7 bases, there was a span of 7 bases. This CDR3 comprises 13 residues. The V gene's germline CDR1 is MNHEY and CDR2 SVGAGI. DNA of the CDR3: TGTGCCAGCAGTTACTCGGGAACCCAGCCCCAGCATTTT. Its protein is CASSYSGTQPQHF.

The sample holds a few counts of this clone. The gene calls are TRBV5-6 and TRBJ1-5; 7 positions agree with TRBD1. Germline CDR1 reads SGHDT; CDR2 reads YYEEEE. The CDR3 consists of 14 residues. Trimming took 4 bases from V and 7 from J; bases not matched to a gene: 8. In nucleotides, the CDR3 is TGTGCCAGCAGCCCAGGGACAGCCCCGCAGCCCCAGCATTTT. This codes for CASSPGTAPQPQHF. Full variable domain (outside the CDR3, taken from reference TRBV5-6 and TRBJ1-5): DAGVTQSPTHLIKTRGQQVTLRCSPKSGHDTVSWYQQALGQGPQFIFQYYEEEERQRGNFPDRFSGHQFPNYSSELNVNALLLGDSALYLCASSPGTAPQPQHFGDGTRLSIL.

The V and J genes are TRBV5-1 and TRBJ2-2; no clear D gene. V lost 2 bases to trimming and J lost 2 bases, with 7 bases between them. This CDR3 has 14 amino acids. The germline V gene has CDR1 SGHRS and CDR2 YFSETQ. CDR3 protein: CASSFRVNTGELFF. CDR3 coding DNA: TGCGCCAGCAGCTTTCGTGTAAACACCGGGGAGCTGTTTTTT.

This chain uses TRBV7-2 with TRBJ1-2; no clear D. V was trimmed by 5 bases and J by 5 bases, leaving 9 bases between them. This CDR3 contains 12 residues. Germline CDR1 is SGHTA and CDR2 is FQGNSA. In DNA, the CDR3 is TGTGCCAGCAGCCCCCGGTCTTATGGCTACACCTTC. Translated, it gives CASSPRSYGYTF.

The chain links TRBV6-6 to TRBJ2-7; D unclear. Germline CDR1 and CDR2: MNHNY and SVGAGI (reference sequence). The CDR3 length is 16 residues. Trimming took off 6 bases at V and 2 bases at J, with 20 bases between the two ends. In DNA form, the CDR3 reads TGTGCCAGCAGCTACACCCTTAGTAGGGCCACCTACGAGCAGTACTTC. Its translation is CASSYTLSRATYEQYF.

This clone was detected only a few times. The chain combines TRBV4-3 with TRBJ2-2; 8 nucleotides align to TRBD1. This CDR3 has 17 residues. Germline V gives CDR1 LGHNA, CDR2 YSLEER. The trim removed 0 bases at V and 2 bases at J, leaving 5 bases unmatched. CDR3 sequence reads: CASSQDYDRGNTGELFF. For the CDR3, the DNA is TGCGCCAGCAGCCAAGATTACGACAGGGGTAACACCGGGGAGCTGTTTTTT.

Concerning this clone: A junction end diverges from the germline sequence, so it may reflect a read error. This sequence joins TRBV2 and TRBJ2-1; no firm D call. CDR1 is SNHLY and CDR2 is FYNNEI in the germline V gene. The CDR3 is 16 amino acids. CDR3 region: CTSSKSEVKDYNEQFF. CDR3 bases: TGTACCAGCAGTAAATCGGAAGTCAAAGATTACAATGAGCAGTTCTTC.

This chain connects TRBV14 to TRBJ2-3, with 7 bases that match TRBD1. The CDR3 is 17 amino acids. With V trimmed by 4 bases and J by 2 bases, 12 bases remained unmatched. The germline gives CDR1 SGHDN, CDR2 FVKESK. CDR3 sequence reads: CASSPSDRRVYTDTQYF. CDR3 bases: TGTGCCAGCAGCCCTTCGGACAGGCGGGTTTACACAGATACGCAGTATTTT.

The rearrangement links TRBV28 to TRBJ1-4; D is unclear. Germline CDR1 is MDHEN and CDR2 is SYDVKM. V was shortened by 6 bases and J by 2 bases, with 13 bases between the two germline ends. The CDR3 has 15 amino acids. This CDR3 is CASRLIMRTNEKLFF. The CDR3 DNA is TGTGCCAGCAGGTTGATTATGAGGACTAATGAAAAACTGTTTTTT.

For the CDR3, the DNA is TGCGCCAGCAGCCAAGATCGGCAAGAGGGGGGATTCTACAATGAGCAGTTCTTC. Residues: CASSQDRQEGGFYNEQFF. The rearrangement joins TRBV4-3 to TRBJ2-1; either TRBD1 or TRBD2 may fit D (6 bases each). The CDR3 loop spans 18 amino acids. Trimming took 0 bases from V and 3 from J, leaving 18 bases between them. From germline, CDR1 is LGHNA and CDR2 YSLEER.

This clone showed up just a few times. The chain uses TRBV29-1 and TRBJ2-1, with D hard to call. This CDR3 is 10 amino acids long. From germline, CDR1 is SQVTM and CDR2 ANQGSEA. Trimming took off 7 bases at V and 7 bases at J, with 8 bases between the two ends. The CDR3 spells CSGLVNEQFF. CDR3 bases: TGCAGCGGGTTAGTGAATGAGCAGTTCTTC.

This rearrangement joins TRBV4-3 to TRBJ2-7; D is unclear. Germline-derived CDR1 and CDR2 are LGHNA and YSLEER. The V gene lost 1 base and the J gene lost 3 bases, with 7 bases spanning the gap. The CDR3 consists of 13 residues. DNA for the CDR3: TGCGCCAGCAGCCAAGGAGTAGGCTACGAGCAGTACTTC. It is translated as CASSQGVGYEQYF.

The chain uses TRBV7-8 and TRBJ1-1; D is unclear. The CDR3 runs 14 residues. Germline V gene lookup returns CDR1 SGHVS and CDR2 FQNEAQ. Trimming left V 5 bases short and J 3 bases short, with 13 bases between. The DNA for the CDR3 is TGTGCCAGCAGCCAAATCACAGCCGACACTGAAGCTTTCTTT. The encoded protein is CASSQITADTEAFF. Together with reference TRBV7-8 and TRBJ1-1, the CDR3 gives the full variable domain: GAGVSQSPRYKVAKRGQDVALRCDPISGHVSLFWYQQALGQGPEFLTYFQNEAQLDKSGLPSDRFFAERPEGSVSTLKIQRTQQEDSAVYLCASSQITADTEAFFGQGTRLTVV.

V gene TRBV27 combines with J gene TRBJ2-5; no firm D call. The DNA end is more similar to TRBJ2-7, so the J call may be wrong. The germline V gene encodes CDR1 MNHEY and CDR2 SMNVEV (reference sequence). The CDR3 is 14 residues long. The CDR3 here is CASSFSLSHYEQYF. In DNA form, the CDR3 reads TGTGCCAGCAGTTTCTCCCTCTCCCACTACGAGCAGTACTTC.

V and J are TRBV7-9 and TRBJ2-2; no clear D. This CDR3 region has 14 residues. The V and J ends lost 8 bases and 4 bases respectively, with 14 bases between them. Germline assignment: CDR1 SEHNR and CDR2 FQNEAQ (reference sequence). CDR3 protein: CASHGRPFTGELFF. CDR3 DNA sequence: TGTGCCAGCCATGGACGACCTTTCACCGGGGAGCTGTTTTTT.

In its sample, this clone was seen a few times. V usage is TRBV11-2 and J usage is TRBJ1-1; D is possibly TRBD1 (5 bases). The CDR3 loop spans 13 amino acids. Germline values: CDR1 SGHAT, CDR2 FQNNGV. The V end was cut by 5 bases, the J end by 3 bases, with 10 bases between. The CDR3 protein is CASSHWDHTEAFF. The CDR3 nucleotides are TGTGCCAGCAGCCACTGGGACCACACTGAAGCTTTCTTT.

The J gene is TRBJ2-1, the V gene TRBV7-6; D not certain. Germline values: CDR1 SGHVS, CDR2 FNYEAQ. This CDR3 comprises 12 residues. Trimming took off 5 bases at V and 8 bases at J, with 10 bases between the two ends. The chain's CDR3 is CASSQSGYEQFF. The CDR3 DNA is TGTGCCAGCAGCCAGAGTGGGTATGAGCAGTTCTTC.

J is TRBJ2-1 and V is TRBV4-1; tentatively, D is TRBD1 (6 bases). CDR3 length equals 14 residues. The germline CDR1 and CDR2 sequences are MGHRA and YSYEKL. The ends were cut back, 0 bases at V and 5 bases at J, with 8 bases in the middle. CDR3 bases: TGCGCCAGCAGCCAAGACGCAGGGGACAATGAGCAGTTCTTC. Translation gives CASSQDAGDNEQFF.

The chain recombines TRBV6-5 with TRBJ1-5; D is uncertain. Looked up from germline, CDR1 is MNHEY and CDR2 is SVGAGI. The V end lost 7 bases, the J end lost 1 base, and 8 bases lay between the germline ends. This CDR3 spans 13 amino acids. This CDR3 reads CASTSGSNQPQHF. DNA for the CDR3: TGTGCCAGCACCTCCGGAAGCAATCAGCCCCAGCATTTT.

The chain combines TRBV6-5 with TRBJ2-3; 7 positions agree with TRBD1. In germline, CDR1 is MNHEY, CDR2 SVGAGI. With V trimmed by 5 bases and J by 5 bases, 10 bases remained unmatched. The CDR3 loop spans 15 amino acids. CDR3 in amino acids: CASSPTGVVGDTQYF. The CDR3 coding sequence is TGTGCCAGCAGTCCTACAGGGGTAGTGGGAGATACGCAGTATTTT.

The rearrangement joins TRBV9 to TRBJ1-5; 7 nucleotides align to TRBD1. Trimming removed 3 bases from V and 7 bases from J; junction bases left unmatched: 10. The CDR3 is 15 amino acids. Germline-derived CDR1 and CDR2 are SGDLS and YYNGEE. The CDR3 DNA is TGTGCCAGCAGCGAGGGCTGGGACAGCGAACAGCCCCAGCATTTT. It specifies CASSEGWDSEQPQHF.

The chain has TRBV30 and TRBJ2-3; the D gene could be TRBD1 or TRBD2 (5 bases each). CDR1 is GTSNPN, CDR2 SVGIG, per germline (reference sequence). The length of the CDR3 is 13 residues. The ends were cut back, 4 bases at V and 2 bases at J, with 10 bases in the middle. CDR3 DNA sequence: TGTGCCTGGAACCCGGGGCCCACAGATACGCAGTATTTT. Its protein is CAWNPGPTDTQYF.

CDR3 residues: CASRWGGVNTEAFF. Written as DNA, the CDR3 is TGTGCCAGTAGATGGGGAGGGGTGAACACTGAAGCTTTCTTT. V and J are TRBV19 and TRBJ1-1; D perhaps matches TRBD1 (5 bases). This CDR3 is 14 amino acids long. Per germline, CDR1 LNHDA and CDR2 SQIVND (reference sequence). The V and J ends lost 6 bases and 0 bases respectively, with 11 bases between them.

This sequence joins TRBV29-1 and TRBJ2-6; unclear D gene. Germline CDR1 SQVTM, CDR2 ANQGSEA. Trimming cost V 5 bases and J 0 bases, with 11 bases left between them. The CDR3 length is 15 residues. CDR3 sequence: CSVQDWNSGANVLTF. CDR3 nucleotide sequence: TGCAGCGTTCAGGATTGGAACTCTGGGGCCAACGTCCTGACTTTC. The whole variable domain, filled in from reference TRBV29-1 and TRBJ2-6, reads SAVISQKPSRDICQRGTSLTIQCQVDSQVTMMFWYRQQPGQSLTLIATANQGSEATYESGFVIDKFPISRPNLTFSTLTVSNMSPEDSSIYLCSVQDWNSGANVLTFGAGSRLTVL.

This clone is medium-sized. The rearrangement joins TRBV14 to TRBJ1-2; maybe TRBD1 (6 bases). V shed 3 bases and J shed 4 bases, with 9 bases lying between them. Germline V gene lookup returns CDR1 SGHDN and CDR2 FVKESK. The length of the CDR3 is 13 residues. CDR3 protein: CASSHTGIYGYTF. The CDR3 nucleotides are TGTGCCAGCAGCCATACAGGGATCTATGGCTACACCTTC.

The chain has TRBV19 and TRBJ2-1, with TRBD2 matching over 12 bases. Germline V lookup: CDR1 LNHDA, CDR2 SQIVND (reference sequence). V dropped 10 bases and J dropped 5; count of bases not matched to a gene: 3. The CDR3 has 13 residues. As DNA, the CDR3 is TGTGCCACTCGACTAGCGGGGGACAATGAGCAGTTCTTC. Protein sequence: CATRLAGDNEQFF.

This rearrangement joins TRBV7-8 to TRBJ2-5, with a possible D match to TRBD1 (6 bases). This CDR3 is built from 15 residues. V was cut by 4 bases and J by 6 bases, with 18 bases left in between. Germline values: CDR1 SGHVS, CDR2 FQNEAQ. CDR3 sequence reads: CASSSQGIERKTQYF. The CDR3 DNA follows: TGTGCCAGCAGCTCCCAGGGGATAGAAAGAAAGACCCAGTACTTC.